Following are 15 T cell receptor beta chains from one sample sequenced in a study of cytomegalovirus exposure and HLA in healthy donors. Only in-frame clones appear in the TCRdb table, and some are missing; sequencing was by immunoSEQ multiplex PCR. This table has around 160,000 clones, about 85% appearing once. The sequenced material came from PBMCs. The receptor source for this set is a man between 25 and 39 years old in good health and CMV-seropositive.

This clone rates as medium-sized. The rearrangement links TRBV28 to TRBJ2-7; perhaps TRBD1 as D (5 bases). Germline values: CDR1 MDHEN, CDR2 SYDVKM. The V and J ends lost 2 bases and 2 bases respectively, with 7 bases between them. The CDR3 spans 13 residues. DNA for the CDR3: TGTGCCAGCAGTTTAAGGGGCCCCTACGAGCAGTACTTC. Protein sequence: CASSLRGPYEQYF.

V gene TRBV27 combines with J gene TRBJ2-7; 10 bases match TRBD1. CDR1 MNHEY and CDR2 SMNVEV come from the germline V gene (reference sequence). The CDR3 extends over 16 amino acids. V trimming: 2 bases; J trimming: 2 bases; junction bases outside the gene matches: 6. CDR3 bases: TGTGCCAGCAGTTTAAGGACAGGGGGGCCTACCTACGAGCAGTACTTC. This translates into CASSLRTGGPTYEQYF.

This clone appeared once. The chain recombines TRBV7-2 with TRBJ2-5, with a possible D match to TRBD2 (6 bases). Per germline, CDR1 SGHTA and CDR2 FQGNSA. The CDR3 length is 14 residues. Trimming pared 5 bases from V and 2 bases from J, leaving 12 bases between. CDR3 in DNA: TGTGCCAGCAGCCCGCGCCGGGGGCAAGAGACCCAGTACTTC. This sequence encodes CASSPRRGQETQYF.

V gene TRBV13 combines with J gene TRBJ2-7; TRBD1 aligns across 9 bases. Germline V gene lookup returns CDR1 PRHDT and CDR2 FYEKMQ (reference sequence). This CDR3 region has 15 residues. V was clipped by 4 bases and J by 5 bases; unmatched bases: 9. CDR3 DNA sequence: TGTGCCAGCAGCTCACGGGACAGGGACGGCCACGAGCAGTACTTC. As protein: CASSSRDRDGHEQYF.

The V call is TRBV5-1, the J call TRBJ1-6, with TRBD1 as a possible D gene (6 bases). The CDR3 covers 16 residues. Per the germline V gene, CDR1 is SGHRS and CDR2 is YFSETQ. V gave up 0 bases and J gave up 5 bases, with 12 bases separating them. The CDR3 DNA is TGCGCCAGCAGCTTGGGGCCGACAGGAAATAATTCACCCCTCCACTTT. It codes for CASSLGPTGNNSPLHF.

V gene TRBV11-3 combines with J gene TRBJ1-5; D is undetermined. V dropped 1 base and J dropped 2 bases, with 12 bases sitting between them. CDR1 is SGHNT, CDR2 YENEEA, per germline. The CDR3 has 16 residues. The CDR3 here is CASSLGARLRNQPQHF. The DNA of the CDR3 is TGTGCCAGCAGCTTAGGGGCCAGGCTCCGCAATCAGCCCCAGCATTTT.

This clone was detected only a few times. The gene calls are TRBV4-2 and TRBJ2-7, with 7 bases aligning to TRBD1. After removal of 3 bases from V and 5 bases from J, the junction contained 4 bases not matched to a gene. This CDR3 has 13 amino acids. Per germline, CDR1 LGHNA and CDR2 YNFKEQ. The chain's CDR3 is CASSHRQGDEQYF. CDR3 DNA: TGTGCCAGCAGCCACCGACAGGGAGACGAGCAGTACTTC.

CDR3 region: CASRFGTENTEAFF. As DNA, the CDR3 is TGCGCCAGCAGGTTTGGGACAGAAAACACTGAAGCTTTCTTT. V and J are TRBV10-2 and TRBJ1-1; 7 nucleotides match TRBD1. This CDR3 has 14 residues. Trimming at V came to 6 bases and at J to 2 bases, leaving 6 bases not matched to a gene. Germline-derived CDR1 and CDR2 are WSHSY and SAAADI.

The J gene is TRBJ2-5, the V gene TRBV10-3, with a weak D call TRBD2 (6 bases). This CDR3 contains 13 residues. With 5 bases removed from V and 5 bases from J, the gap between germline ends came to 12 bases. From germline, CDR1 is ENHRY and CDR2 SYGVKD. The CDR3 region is CAISLGGSETQYF. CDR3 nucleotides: TGTGCCATCAGTTTGGGGGGATCGGAGACCCAGTACTTC.

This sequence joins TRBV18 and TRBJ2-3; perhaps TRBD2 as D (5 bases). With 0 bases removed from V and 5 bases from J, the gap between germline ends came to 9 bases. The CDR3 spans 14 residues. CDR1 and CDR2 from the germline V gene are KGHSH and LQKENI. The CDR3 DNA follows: TGTGCCAGCTCACCACCGAGGACTGTAGATACGCAGTATTTT. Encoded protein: CASSPPRTVDTQYF.

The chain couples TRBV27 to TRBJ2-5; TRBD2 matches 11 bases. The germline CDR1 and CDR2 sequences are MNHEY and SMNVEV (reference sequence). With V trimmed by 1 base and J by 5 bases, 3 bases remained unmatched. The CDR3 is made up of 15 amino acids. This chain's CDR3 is CASSLLTSGVETQYF. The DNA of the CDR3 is TGTGCCAGCAGTTTATTGACTAGCGGGGTCGAGACCCAGTACTTC.

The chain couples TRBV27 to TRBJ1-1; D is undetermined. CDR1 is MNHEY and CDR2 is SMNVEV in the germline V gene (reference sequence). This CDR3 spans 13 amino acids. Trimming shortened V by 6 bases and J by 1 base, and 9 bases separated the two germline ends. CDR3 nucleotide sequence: TGTGCCAGCAGACCCCATAGGAACACTGAAGCTTTCTTT. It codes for CASRPHRNTEAFF.

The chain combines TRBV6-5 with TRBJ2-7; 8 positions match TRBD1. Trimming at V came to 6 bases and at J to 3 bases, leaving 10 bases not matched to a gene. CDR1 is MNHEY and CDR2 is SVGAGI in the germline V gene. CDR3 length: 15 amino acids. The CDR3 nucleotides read TGTGCCAGCAGCCCTGGACAGGGACTCCGCTACGAGCAGTACTTC. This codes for CASSPGQGLRYEQYF.

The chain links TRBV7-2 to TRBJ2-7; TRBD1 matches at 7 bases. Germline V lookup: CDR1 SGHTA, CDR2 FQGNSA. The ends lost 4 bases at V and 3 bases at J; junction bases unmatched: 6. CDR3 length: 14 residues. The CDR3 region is CASSSGAGGYEQYF. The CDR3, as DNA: TGTGCCAGCAGCTCCGGGGCAGGGGGCTACGAGCAGTACTTC.

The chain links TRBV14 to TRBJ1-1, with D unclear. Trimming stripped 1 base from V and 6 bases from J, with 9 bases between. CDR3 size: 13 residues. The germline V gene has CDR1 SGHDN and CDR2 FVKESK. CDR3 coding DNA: TGTGCCAGCAGCCAAGGACTAATCGCTGAAGCTTTCTTT. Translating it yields CASSQGLIAEAFF.